This entry lists 17 T cell receptor beta chains sequenced from one sample in a study of blood T cell repertoires in COVID-19. Only in-frame clones appear in the TCRdb table, and some are missing; sequencing was by immunoSEQ multiplex PCR. The sample gives approximately 310,000 clones, roughly nine tenths of which show up once; about 5.2% is in the top ten. Sample: PBMCs or T cells enriched from blood (not recorded which). The receptors here all came from a man in his fifties or sixties who had recovered from COVID-19.

This chain connects TRBV27 to TRBJ2-7, with 9 bases lining up with TRBD1. This CDR3 is built from 15 residues. Germline assignment: CDR1 MNHEY and CDR2 SMNVEV (reference sequence). V gave up 3 bases and J gave up 5 bases; unmatched junction bases: 8. In DNA, the CDR3 is TGTGCCAGCAGTTTGTGGGGGACAGGGATCGACGAGCAGTACTTC. It translates to CASSLWGTGIDEQYF.

V is TRBV9 and J is TRBJ2-7; tentatively, D is TRBD2 (6 bases). Per germline, CDR1 SGDLS and CDR2 YYNGEE. The CDR3 consists of 14 residues. V gave up 0 bases and J gave up 3 bases, with 10 bases separating them. This CDR3 reads CASSVGPSDYEQYF. Written as DNA, the CDR3 is TGTGCCAGCAGCGTAGGTCCTAGCGACTACGAGCAGTACTTC.

The rearrangement uses TRBV27 and TRBJ2-4; perhaps TRBD2 as D (6 bases). The CDR3 totals 15 residues. Looked up from germline, CDR1 is MNHEY and CDR2 is SMNVEV (reference sequence). Trimming removed 2 bases at V and 6 bases at J, with 14 bases between. CDR3 nucleotides: TGTGCCAGCAGTTTAGGAGGGCAGGTTGGAAACATTCAGTACTTC. Translated, it gives CASSLGGQVGNIQYF.

As for this clone: The identical CDR3 is also encoded by other nucleotide sequences in the sample. The CDR3 sequence: CASSRDRGGETQYF. The CDR3 DNA reads as TGTGCCAGCAGCCGTGACAGGGGGGGAGAGACCCAGTACTTC. V gene TRBV7-2 combines with J gene TRBJ2-5, with TRBD1 matching over 9 bases. This CDR3 has 14 residues. Unmatched junction bases numbered 5, after V lost 5 bases and J lost 4 bases. CDR1 is SGHTA, CDR2 FQGNSA, per germline.

This sequence joins TRBV27 and TRBJ1-6; D unresolved. Trimming took 3 bases from V and 0 from J, leaving 15 bases between them. The CDR3 totals 18 residues. CDR1 is MNHEY, CDR2 SMNVEV, per germline (reference sequence). The CDR3: CASSLGGRGSSYNSPLHF. In DNA, the CDR3 is TGTGCCAGCAGTTTGGGCGGGCGGGGATCCTCCTATAATTCACCCCTCCACTTT.

The chain is built from TRBV11-1 and TRBJ1-2; D gene ambiguous. The V gene's germline CDR1 is SGHAT and CDR2 FQDESV (reference sequence). Trimming left V 0 bases short and J 0 bases short, with 11 bases between. The CDR3 has 16 amino acids. CDR3 sequence: CASSLAPRKPNYGYTF. DNA for the CDR3: TGTGCCAGCAGCTTAGCACCCAGGAAACCTAACTATGGCTACACCTTC.

The V gene is TRBV9, the J gene TRBJ1-1; D may be TRBD1 (6 bases). V dropped 6 bases and J dropped 2 bases, with 11 bases sitting between them. CDR1 is SGDLS, CDR2 YYNGEE, per germline. The CDR3 extends over 13 amino acids. CDR3: CASNRGGNTEAFF. CDR3 in DNA: TGTGCCAGCAACAGAGGGGGTAACACTGAAGCTTTCTTT.

The chain employs TRBV29-1 and TRBJ1-1; maybe TRBD1 (6 bases). Germline V lookup: CDR1 SQVTM, CDR2 ANQGSEA. With 5 bases removed from V and 5 bases from J, the gap between germline ends came to 12 bases. This CDR3 is built from 12 residues. Here the CDR3 reads CSVKGQGTEAFF. The DNA of the CDR3 is TGCAGCGTTAAGGGGCAGGGGACTGAAGCTTTCTTT.

This chain connects TRBV5-1 to TRBJ2-3, with D maybe TRBD1 (6 bases). Germline CDR1 reads SGHRS; CDR2 reads YFSETQ. The CDR3 covers 14 residues. V was clipped by 0 bases and J by 2 bases, with 7 bases between them. DNA for the CDR3: TGCGCCAGCAGCTTGGGGGACAACACAGATACGCAGTATTTT. As protein: CASSLGDNTDTQYF.

The J gene is TRBJ1-2, the V gene TRBV10-3, with 9 bases matching TRBD1. The CDR3 covers 17 residues. V lost 0 bases and J lost 6; bases outside the gene matches: 11. Germline V gene lookup returns CDR1 ENHRY and CDR2 SYGVKD. CDR3 nucleotide sequence: TGTGCCATCAGTGAGTCGACACAGGGGGCGCTAGTTAATGGCTACACCTTC. Protein sequence: CAISESTQGALVNGYTF.

The chain carries TRBV5-1 and TRBJ1-3; no definite D call. CDR1 and CDR2 from the germline V gene are SGHRS and YFSETQ. The CDR3 extends over 15 amino acids. V lost 0 bases and J 0 bases, leaving 7 bases between the germline ends. The CDR3 nucleotides read TGCGCCAGCAGCTTGGTGCCAGGCTCTGGAAACACCATATATTTT. Its protein is CASSLVPGSGNTIYF. Full variable domain (missing parts from reference TRBV5-1 and TRBJ1-3): KAGVTQTPRYLIKTRGQQVTLSCSPISGHRSVSWYQQTPGQGLQFLFEYFSETQRNKGNFPGRFSGRQFSNSRSEMNVSTLELGDSALYLCASSLVPGSGNTIYFGEGSWLTVV.

This clone was found a few times. This sample includes further DNA sequences coding for the same CDR3. The J gene is TRBJ2-7, the V gene TRBV7-3, with TRBD2 matching over 7 bases. CDR3 size: 13 residues. The V gene end was trimmed by 8 bases and the J gene end by 1 base; junction bases not matched to a gene: 5. The V gene's germline CDR1 is SGHTA and CDR2 FQGTGA. The CDR3 nucleotides are TGTGCCAGCGGGCTAGCGGCATCCTACGAGCAGTACTTC. Translating gives CASGLAASYEQYF.

The gene calls are TRBV24-1 and TRBJ2-1, with TRBD2 matching over 12 bases. The length of the CDR3 is 15 residues. Losses at the gene ends were 5 bases for V and 2 bases for J; bases not matched to a gene: 0. Germline loops: CDR1 KGHDR, CDR2 SFDVKD. CDR3 sequence (DNA): TGTGCCACCAGTGGGACTAGCGGGGCCTACAATGAGCAGTTCTTC. This translates into CATSGTSGAYNEQFF.

V gene TRBV2 combines with J gene TRBJ2-2; the D is unclear. Deletions cut 4 bases from V and 7 bases from J, with 10 bases between. This CDR3 is built from 13 residues. CDR1 is SNHLY, CDR2 FYNNEI, per germline. The CDR3 is CASSATMDGELFF. CDR3 nucleotide sequence: TGTGCCAGCAGTGCCACTATGGACGGGGAGCTGTTTTTT.

J is TRBJ1-1 and V is TRBV19; 7 nucleotides match TRBD1. Germline V CDR1 and CDR2: LNHDA, SQIVND (reference sequence). V shed 4 bases, J shed 4 bases, and the junction held 6 bases outside the gene matches. The CDR3 sequence is 14 residues long. The CDR3 sequence is CASSTADRTTEAFF. CDR3 in DNA: TGTGCCAGTAGTACTGCGGACAGGACCACTGAAGCTTTCTTT.

This clone was seen just once. The V call is TRBV5-8, the J call TRBJ1-6; no firm D call. CDR1 and CDR2 (germline): SGHTS, YDEGEE. The CDR3 consists of 15 residues. The germline V and J ends were trimmed by 0 bases and 7 bases, with 11 bases remaining between them. CDR3 nucleotides: TGTGCCAGCAGCTTGGCGGGTCTGGCGAATTCACCCCTCCACTTT. Amino acid sequence: CASSLAGLANSPLHF.

The V and J genes are TRBV28 and TRBJ1-2; D remains unclear. V lost 3 bases and J lost 2, with 7 bases in between. The germline V gene encodes CDR1 MDHEN and CDR2 SYDVKM. There are 13 residues in the CDR3. CDR3 residues: CASSLVQNYGYTF. CDR3 nucleotide sequence: TGTGCCAGCAGTTTGGTACAGAACTATGGCTACACCTTC.